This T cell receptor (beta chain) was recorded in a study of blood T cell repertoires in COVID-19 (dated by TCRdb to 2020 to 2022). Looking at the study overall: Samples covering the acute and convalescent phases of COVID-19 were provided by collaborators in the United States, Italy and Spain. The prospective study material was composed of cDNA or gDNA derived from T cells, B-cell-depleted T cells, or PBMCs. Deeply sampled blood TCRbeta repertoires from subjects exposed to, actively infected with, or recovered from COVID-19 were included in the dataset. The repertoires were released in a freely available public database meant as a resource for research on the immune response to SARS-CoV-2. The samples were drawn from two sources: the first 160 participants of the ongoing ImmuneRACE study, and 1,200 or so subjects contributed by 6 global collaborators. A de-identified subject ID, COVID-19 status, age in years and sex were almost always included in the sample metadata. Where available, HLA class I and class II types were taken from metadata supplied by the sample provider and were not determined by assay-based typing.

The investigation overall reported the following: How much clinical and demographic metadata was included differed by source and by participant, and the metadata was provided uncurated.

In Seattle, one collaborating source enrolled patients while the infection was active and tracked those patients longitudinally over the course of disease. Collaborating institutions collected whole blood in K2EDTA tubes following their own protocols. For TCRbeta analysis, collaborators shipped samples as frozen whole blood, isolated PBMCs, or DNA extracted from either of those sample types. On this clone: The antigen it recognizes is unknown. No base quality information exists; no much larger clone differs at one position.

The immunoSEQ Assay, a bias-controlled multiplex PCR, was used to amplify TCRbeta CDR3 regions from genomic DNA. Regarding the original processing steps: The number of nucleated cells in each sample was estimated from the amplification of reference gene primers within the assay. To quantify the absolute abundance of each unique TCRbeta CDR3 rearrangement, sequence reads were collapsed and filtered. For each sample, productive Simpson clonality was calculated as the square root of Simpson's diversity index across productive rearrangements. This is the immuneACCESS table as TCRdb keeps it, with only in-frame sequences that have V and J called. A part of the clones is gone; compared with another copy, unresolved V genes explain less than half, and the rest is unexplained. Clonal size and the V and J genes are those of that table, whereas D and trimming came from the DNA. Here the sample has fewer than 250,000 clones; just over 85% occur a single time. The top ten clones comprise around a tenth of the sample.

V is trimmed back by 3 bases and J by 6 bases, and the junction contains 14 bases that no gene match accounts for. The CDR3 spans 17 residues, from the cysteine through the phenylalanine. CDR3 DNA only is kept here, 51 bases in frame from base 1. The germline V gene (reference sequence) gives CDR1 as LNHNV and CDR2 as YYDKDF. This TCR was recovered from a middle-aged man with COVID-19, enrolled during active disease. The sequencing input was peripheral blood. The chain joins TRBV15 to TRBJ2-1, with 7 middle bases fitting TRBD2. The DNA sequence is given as TGTGCCACCAGCAGGGCCTTGGCGGGAGTCACGTCCAATGAGCAGTTCTTC. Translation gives CATSRALAGVTSNEQFF. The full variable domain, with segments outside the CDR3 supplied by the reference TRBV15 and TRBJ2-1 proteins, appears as DAMVIQNPRYQVTQFGKPVTLSCSQTLNHNVMYWYQQKSSQAPKLLFHYYDKDFNNEADTPDNFQSRRPNTSFCFLDIRSPGLGDTAMYLCATSRALAGVTSNEQFFGPGTRLTVL.